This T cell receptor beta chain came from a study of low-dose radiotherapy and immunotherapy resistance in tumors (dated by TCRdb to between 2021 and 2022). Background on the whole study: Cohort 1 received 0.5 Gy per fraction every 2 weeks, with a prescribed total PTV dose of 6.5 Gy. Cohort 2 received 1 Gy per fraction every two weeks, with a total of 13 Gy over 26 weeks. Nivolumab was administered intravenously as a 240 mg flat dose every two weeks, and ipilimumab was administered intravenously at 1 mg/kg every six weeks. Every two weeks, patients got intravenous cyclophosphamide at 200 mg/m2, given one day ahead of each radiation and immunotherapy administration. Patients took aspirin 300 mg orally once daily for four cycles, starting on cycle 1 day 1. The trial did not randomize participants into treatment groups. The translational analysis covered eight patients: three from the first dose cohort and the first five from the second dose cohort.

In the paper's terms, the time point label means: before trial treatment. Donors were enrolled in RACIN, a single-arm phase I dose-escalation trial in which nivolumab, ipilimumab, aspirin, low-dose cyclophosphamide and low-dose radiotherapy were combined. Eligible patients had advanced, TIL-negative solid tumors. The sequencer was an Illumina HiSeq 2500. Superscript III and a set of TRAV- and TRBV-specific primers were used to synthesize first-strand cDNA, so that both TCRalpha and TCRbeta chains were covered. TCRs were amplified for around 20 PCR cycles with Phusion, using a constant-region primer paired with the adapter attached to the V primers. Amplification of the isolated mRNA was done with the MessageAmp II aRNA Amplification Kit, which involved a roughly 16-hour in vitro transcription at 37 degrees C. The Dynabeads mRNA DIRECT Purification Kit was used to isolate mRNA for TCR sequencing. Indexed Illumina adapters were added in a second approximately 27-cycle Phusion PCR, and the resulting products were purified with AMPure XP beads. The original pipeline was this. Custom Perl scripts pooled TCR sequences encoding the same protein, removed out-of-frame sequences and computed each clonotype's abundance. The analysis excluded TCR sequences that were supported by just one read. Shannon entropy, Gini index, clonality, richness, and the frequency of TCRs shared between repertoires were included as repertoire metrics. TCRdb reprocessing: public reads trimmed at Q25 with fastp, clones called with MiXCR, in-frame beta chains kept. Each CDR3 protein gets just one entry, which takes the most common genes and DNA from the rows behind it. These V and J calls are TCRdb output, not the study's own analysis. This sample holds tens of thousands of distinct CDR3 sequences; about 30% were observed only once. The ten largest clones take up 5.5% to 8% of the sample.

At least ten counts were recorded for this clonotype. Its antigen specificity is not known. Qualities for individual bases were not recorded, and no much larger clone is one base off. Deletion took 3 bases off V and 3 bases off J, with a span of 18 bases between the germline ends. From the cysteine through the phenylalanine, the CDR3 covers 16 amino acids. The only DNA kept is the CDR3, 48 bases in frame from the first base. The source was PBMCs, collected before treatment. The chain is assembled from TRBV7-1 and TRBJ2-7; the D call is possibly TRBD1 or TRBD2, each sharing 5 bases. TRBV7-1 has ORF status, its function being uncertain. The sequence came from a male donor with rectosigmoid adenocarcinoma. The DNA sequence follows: TGTGCCAGCAGCTCCGCGACCGGGACGGAGATCTACGAGCAGTACTTC. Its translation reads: CASSSATGTEIYEQYF.